This T cell receptor beta chain was identified in a study of blood T cell repertoires in COVID-19. Study-level background: Samples representing acute and convalescent COVID-19 were sourced from the United States, Italy and Spain. Sample material is recorded as cDNA or gDNA derived from T cells, B-cell-depleted T cells, or PBMCs.

Per germline, CDR1 LNHDA and CDR2 SQIVND (reference sequence). The V and J ends lost 5 bases and 2 bases, in that order; junction bases with no gene match: 12. The CDR3 runs 17 residues. How the authors handled the data: Counts of nucleated cells, estimated from reference gene primer amplification, were obtained. Using immunoSEQ multiplex PCR, the repertoire was profiled, and TCRdb retains in-frame clones only, with some absent. D and trimming come from the DNA, and the V and J calls and clone size come from that table. The sample has 55,000 to 90,000 clones, around nine tenths seen once. The sample was peripheral blood. This chain joins TRBV19 and TRBJ2-1; TRBD2 matches 7 bases. This sequence was found in a human donor in a cohort sampled during active COVID-19. CDR3 sequence (DNA): TGTGCCAGTAGTGGCAGCGGGGCGGGGCTCCCCTACAATGAGCAGTTCTTC. Its protein is CASSGSGAGLPYNEQFF.